The 3 T cell receptor beta chains below come from one sample, sequenced in a study of T cell clonotyping in hematopoietic cell transplantation. Assay: immunoSEQ multiplex PCR; the TCRdb copy retains only in-frame clones and omits some. Of some 7,400 clones in the sample, just under 90% were seen once. This sample comprised PBMCs, obtained 100 days after allogeneic stem cell transplant. These receptors were obtained from a male patient aged 45-60 years who had an allogeneic stem cell transplant from a related donor, so the T cells may come from the graft donor. Some clones in this sample may be carry-over from other donors' samples.

This sequence joins TRBV6-1 and TRBJ2-7; 11 bases line up with TRBD2. V shed 1 base and J 7 bases; nucleotides not matched to a gene: 9. The germline V gene encodes CDR1 MNHNS and CDR2 SASEGT. The CDR3 runs to 16 residues. The CDR3 sequence is CASSEVRASGGREQYF. The CDR3 DNA follows: TGTGCCAGCAGTGAAGTAAGAGCTAGCGGGGGGAGGGAGCAGTACTTC.

This clone was recorded only once. The J gene is TRBJ1-1, the V gene TRBV7-2, with TRBD1 matching over 11 bases. The CDR3 extends over 14 amino acids. Trimming at V came to 5 bases and at J to 9 bases, leaving 8 bases not matched to a gene. CDR1 and CDR2 (germline): SGHTA, FQGNSA. CDR3 nucleotide sequence: TGTGCCAGCAGCCCCCGGCGGACAGGGGGCAAAGCTTTCTTT. This sequence encodes CASSPRRTGGKAFF.

The CDR3 loop is CASSSWDRVPTNSPLHF. DNA for the CDR3: TGTGCCAGCAGCTCCTGGGACAGGGTGCCAACTAATTCACCCCTCCACTTT. The genes are TRBV7-6 and TRBJ1-6; 9 bases are shared with TRBD1. After removal of 4 bases from V and 6 bases from J, the junction contained 10 bases not matched to a gene. Germline V gives CDR1 SGHVS, CDR2 FNYEAQ. The CDR3 has 17 residues.